The 4 T cell receptor beta chains reported below all come from one sample, sequenced in a study of CD8 T cell repertoires and HIV-1 epitope variants. Sequenced by immunoSEQ multiplex PCR; TCRdb stores in-frame clones only, minus some. The data hold 80,000 to 95,000 clones, with roughly 77% observed a single time. The source material was uncultured baseline CD8+ T cells from peripheral blood mononuclear cells (PBMCs). The receptors originated from a male donor with HIV.

The chain uses TRBV28 and TRBJ2-7; D might be TRBD1 (6 bases). The germline V gene has CDR1 MDHEN and CDR2 SYDVKM. The CDR3 is 13 amino acids. The V end lost 8 bases, the J end lost 7 bases, and 18 bases lay between the germline ends. CDR3 in DNA: TGTGCCAGCGCGACAGGCAACTCGGGGGAGCAGTACTTC. Translated: CASATGNSGEQYF.

This clone showed up just a few times. This chain uses TRBV5-1 with TRBJ1-5; possibly TRBD1 for D (6 bases). The CDR3 is 15 amino acids. Germline V gene data show CDR1 as SGHRS and CDR2 as YFSETQ. V shed 1 base and J shed 3 bases, with 11 bases lying between them. CDR3 coding DNA: TGCGCCAGCAGCTTGAACGCAGGGGACAATCAGCCCCAGCATTTT. Translation: CASSLNAGDNQPQHF.

Only one count was recorded for this clone. V is TRBV9 and J is TRBJ2-3; D uncertain. This CDR3 spans 15 amino acids. V dropped 2 bases and J dropped 2 bases, with 12 bases sitting between them. CDR1 and CDR2 from the germline V gene are SGDLS and YYNGEE. The CDR3 DNA follows: TGTGCCAGCAGCGTCGGTGCGAGTTACACAGATACGCAGTATTTT. Translating it yields CASSVGASYTDTQYF.

The J gene is TRBJ1-2, the V gene TRBV13; a weak D match, TRBD1 (5 bases). Trimming took off 5 bases at V and 7 bases at J, with 11 bases between the two ends. This CDR3 spans 12 amino acids. The germline gives CDR1 PRHDT, CDR2 FYEKMQ (reference sequence). The CDR3: CASSGDRGGYTF. The DNA for the CDR3 is TGTGCCAGCAGCGGCGACAGAGGTGGCTACACCTTC.